This T cell receptor beta chain was identified during a study of radiation and T cells in renal cell carcinoma. Assay: immunoSEQ multiplex PCR; the TCRdb copy retains only in-frame clones and omits some. The sample yields approximately 15,000 clones, 55% to 75% seen once. This CDR3 comprises 20 residues. Germline CDR1 SGHRS, CDR2 YFSETQ. The V end was cut by 2 bases, the J end by 5 bases, with 26 bases between. The treatment is: treatment-naive control, cytoreductive nephrectomy. The tumor was a clear cell renal cell carcinoma. The chain is built from TRBV5-1 and TRBJ1-6, with TRBD1 as a possible D gene (6 bases). The source is a middle-aged man with renal cell carcinoma. This specimen consisted of tumor tissue, obtained from a patient whose treatment was nephrectomy without radiotherapy. CDR3 in DNA: TGCGCCAGCAGCTTTGGAGGTTTACAGGGAAAGAACCTAAATAATTCACCCCTCCACTTT. Protein: CASSFGGLQGKNLNNSPLHF. Based on the CDR3 plus reference TRBV5-1 and TRBJ1-6, the full variable domain is KAGVTQTPRYLIKTRGQQVTLSCSPISGHRSVSWYQQTPGQGLQFLFEYFSETQRNKGNFPGRFSGRQFSNSRSEMNVSTLELGDSALYLCASSFGGLQGKNLNNSPLHFGNGTRLTVT.